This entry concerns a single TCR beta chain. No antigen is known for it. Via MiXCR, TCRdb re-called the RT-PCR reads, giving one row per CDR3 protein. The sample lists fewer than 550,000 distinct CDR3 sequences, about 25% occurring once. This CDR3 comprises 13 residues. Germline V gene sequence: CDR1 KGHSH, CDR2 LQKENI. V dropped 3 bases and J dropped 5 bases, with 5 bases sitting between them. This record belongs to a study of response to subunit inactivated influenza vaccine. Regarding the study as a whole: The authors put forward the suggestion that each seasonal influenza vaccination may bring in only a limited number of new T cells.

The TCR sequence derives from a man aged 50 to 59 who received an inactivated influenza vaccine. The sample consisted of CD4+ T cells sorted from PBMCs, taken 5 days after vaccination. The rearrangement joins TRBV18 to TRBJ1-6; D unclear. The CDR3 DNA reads TGTGCCAGCTCACCTGGTGATAATTCACCCCTCCACTTT. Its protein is CASSPGDNSPLHF.